These 5 T cell receptor beta chains were all obtained from the same sample, sequenced in a study of tumor-infiltrating lymphocytes in primary liver carcinoma. Bulk tissue was left unsorted, and RNA and DNA were co-extracted from 20-30 mg of it. The input was around 0.5 ug total RNA; TCR beta cDNA was made from it with a constant-region primer. Three rounds of nested multiplex PCR with slightly modified ARM-PCR produced TCR beta libraries. A C-beta reverse primer and TRBV1-TRBV30 forward primers served in each of the first two PCR rounds, at about 10 cycles apiece. Each CDR3 protein is one row after TCRdb ran MiXCR on the multiplex PCR reads. The profile shows roughly 80,000 distinct CDR3 sequences, 60% to 80% of them singletons. Specimen: liver tumor tissue from sampling region 4. Documented subset: tumor region T4, right-lateral pole. The receptor set was obtained from a woman aged 55-69 years with primary liver carcinoma and hepatitis B virus infection.

This clonotype was observed many times. The chain is built from TRBV10-2 and TRBJ2-1; D is uncertain. In germline, CDR1 is WSHSY, CDR2 SAAADI. V dropped 2 bases and J dropped 2 bases, with 4 bases sitting between them. There are 13 residues in the CDR3. Here the CDR3 DNA reads TGCGCCAGCAGTGAGACGGCCTACAATGAGCAGTTCTTC. It translates to CASSETAYNEQFF.

On this clonotype itself: The junction departs from germline at one end; a sequencing error may be responsible. The chain's CDR3 is CASSLEVRELYF. The CDR3 DNA reads TGTGCCAGCAGCTTAGAGGTCAGGGAGCTGTATTTT. The chain combines TRBV7-8 with TRBJ2-2; D may be TRBD1 or TRBD2 (5 bases each). CDR3 length: 12 amino acids. Germline V CDR1 and CDR2: SGHVS, FQNEAQ.

Details on this clonotype: The conserved phenylalanine or tryptophan normally closing the CDR3 is absent here, so this likely arose from a read error. This rearrangement joins TRBV28 to TRBJ1-2, with D tentatively TRBD1 (6 bases). V was shortened by 5 bases and J by 8 bases, with 15 bases between the two germline ends. The length of the CDR3 is 13 residues. Germline CDR1 and CDR2: MDHEN and SYDVKM. CDR3 in amino acids: CASSTGGQEGYTS. The CDR3 DNA reads as TGTGCCAGCAGTACCGGGGGGCAGGAGGGCTACACCTCC.

About this clonotype itself: The germline gene is not matched at one end of the junction; a read error may be the cause. The J gene is TRBJ2-2, the V gene TRBV11-1; D not certain. Germline V gene sequence: CDR1 SGHAT, CDR2 FQDESV (reference sequence). This CDR3 region has 17 residues. CDR3 loop: CACSARPFLVNTRKLFF. In DNA form, the CDR3 reads TGTGCCTGCAGCGCCCGGCCATTCCTAGTTAACACCAGGAAGCTGTTTTTT.

This clonotype was seen a few times. The chain couples TRBV20-1 to TRBJ2-7; D is unresolved. The CDR3 runs to 14 residues. V was trimmed by 0 bases and J by 0 bases, leaving 9 bases between them. The V gene's germline CDR1 is DFQATT and CDR2 SNEGSKA (reference sequence). The CDR3 sequence is CSARDQYISYEQYF. CDR3 coding DNA: TGCAGTGCTAGAGACCAGTACATCTCCTACGAGCAGTACTTC.